The clone carrying this T cell receptor beta chain was seen many times. The data stem from a study of T cells in Graves' hyperthyroidism and ophthalmopathy. Germline V gives CDR1 DFQATT, CDR2 SNEGSKA (reference sequence). The CDR3 runs 12 residues. Trimming took 5 bases from V and 8 from J; bases not matched to a gene: 5. Using RNA transcripts as the source, TCR beta CDR3 regions were amplified. TCR CDR3 regions were first amplified by RT-PCR with HTBI primers. TCRdb independently ran MiXCR on the multiplex PCR reads; one entry per CDR3 protein. Of under 400,000 distinct CDR3 sequences in the sample, 18% were seen once.

The sample was blood. The genes are TRBV20-1 and TRBJ1-2; 10 nucleotides match TRBD1. The receptor was derived from a woman aged 40-49 years with Graves' ophthalmopathy. Here the CDR3 reads CSADDRGQGYTF. The DNA for the CDR3 is TGCAGTGCTGACGACAGGGGGCAAGGCTACACCTTC.